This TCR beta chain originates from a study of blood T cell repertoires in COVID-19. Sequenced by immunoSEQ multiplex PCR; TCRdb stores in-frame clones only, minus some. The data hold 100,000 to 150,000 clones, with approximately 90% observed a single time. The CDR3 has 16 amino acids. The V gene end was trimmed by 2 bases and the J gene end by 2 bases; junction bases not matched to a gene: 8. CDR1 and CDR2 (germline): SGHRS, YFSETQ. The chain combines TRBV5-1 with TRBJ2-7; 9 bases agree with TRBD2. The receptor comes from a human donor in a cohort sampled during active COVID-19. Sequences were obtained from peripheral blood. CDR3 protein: CASSFVAGATPYEQYF. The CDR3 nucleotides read TGCGCCAGCAGCTTTGTAGCGGGGGCCACCCCCTACGAGCAGTACTTC.